Listed below are T cell receptor beta chains from one sample, sequenced in a study of post-analysis software for immune sequencing data. One entry per CDR3 protein results from TCRdb running MiXCR on the PCR reads. The sample lists hundreds of thousands of distinct CDR3 sequences, approximately 59% occurring once. The sample consisted of blood. These receptors all come from a girl aged 2-10 years with multiple sclerosis. Each CDR3 is given with its conserved first and last residue. A D gene is named only where the DNA matches it firmly. Expanded clones get a size class; other rows say once, few or many, or leave the size out.

j_call: TRBJ1-4; d_call: TRBD1; v_call: TRBV20-1; clone_size: .; cdr3_nt: TGCAGCGCTGACAGGGCGACAGATGAAAAACTGTTTTTT; cdr3_aa: CSADRATDEKLFF
j_call: TRBJ1-1; d_call: .; v_call: TRBV20-1; clone_size: few; cdr3_nt: TGCAGTGCTAGGGCAGGTGGGAACACTGAAGCTTTCTTT; cdr3_aa: CSARAGGNTEAFF
j_call: TRBJ1-2; d_call: .; v_call: TRBV7-9; clone_size: .; cdr3_nt: TGTGCCAGCAGCTTAATTGGGGGCGGCTACACCTTC; cdr3_aa: CASSLIGGGYTF
j_call: TRBJ2-1; d_call: .; v_call: TRBV20-1; clone_size: .; cdr3_nt: TGCAGTGCTTCCGGCCATTTTGGCGACAATGAGCAGTTCTTC; cdr3_aa: CSASGHFGDNEQFF
j_call: TRBJ2-7; d_call: TRBD1; v_call: TRBV10-1; clone_size: few; cdr3_nt: TGCGCCAGCAGGAAGGGACAGGGACACACCTACGAGCAGTACTTC; cdr3_aa: CASRKGQGHTYEQYF
j_call: TRBJ1-1; d_call: .; v_call: TRBV29-1; clone_size: .; cdr3_nt: TGCAGCGTTGAATCGGGGGATGTAACTGAAGCTTTCTTT; cdr3_aa: CSVESGDVTEAFF
j_call: TRBJ1-5; d_call: .; v_call: TRBV10-3; clone_size: .; cdr3_nt: TGTGCCATCAGTGAGTTCCGTGGGAAACAGCCCCAGCATTTT; cdr3_aa: CAISEFRGKQPQHF
j_call: TRBJ2-1; d_call: .; v_call: TRBV12-3/TRBV12-4; clone_size: .; cdr3_nt: TGTGCCAGCGTTAGGGGGGGGGGCCTCTCTGGAGAGCAGTTCTTC; cdr3_aa: CASVRGGGLSGEQFF
j_call: TRBJ2-4; d_call: .; v_call: TRBV5-1; clone_size: .; cdr3_nt: TGCGCCAGCAGCTTGGCCAAATATACAGACAAAAACATTCAGTACTTC; cdr3_aa: CASSLAKYTDKNIQYF
j_call: TRBJ2-1; d_call: TRBD2; v_call: TRBV5-1; clone_size: .; cdr3_nt: TGCGCCAGCAGCTGGACTAGCGGGGGGTTTTACAATGAGCAGTTCTTC; cdr3_aa: CASSWTSGGFYNEQFF
j_call: TRBJ2-1; d_call: TRBD2; v_call: TRBV27; clone_size: .; cdr3_nt: TGTGCCAACAGTTTATCTAGCGGGACCTGGATGAGCTCCTACAATGAGCAGTTCTTC; cdr3_aa: CANSLSSGTWMSSYNEQFF
j_call: TRBJ2-5; d_call: .; v_call: TRBV7-9; clone_size: once; cdr3_nt: TGTGCCAGCAGCCAGAGTTTGGGAGAGACCCAGTACTTC; cdr3_aa: CASSQSLGETQYF
j_call: TRBJ2-3; d_call: .; v_call: TRBV27; clone_size: .; cdr3_nt: TGTGCCAGCCAGGTGGGGGGAGGAACAGATACGCAGTATTTT; cdr3_aa: CASQVGGGTDTQYF
j_call: TRBJ1-2; d_call: TRBD1; v_call: TRBV18; clone_size: few; cdr3_nt: TGTGCCAGCTCCCCTGGGACAGACACTAACTATGGCTACACCTTC; cdr3_aa: CASSPGTDTNYGYTF
j_call: TRBJ2-3; d_call: TRBD1; v_call: TRBV25-1; clone_size: once; cdr3_nt: TGTGCCAGCAGTCCGGTGACAGGGGGAGGAGATACGCAGTATTTT; cdr3_aa: CASSPVTGGGDTQYF
j_call: TRBJ1-1; d_call: .; v_call: TRBV28; clone_size: .; cdr3_nt: TGTGCCAGCAGTTTATTGAGAGGGGAAACTGAAGCTTTCTTT; cdr3_aa: CASSLLRGETEAFF
j_call: TRBJ2-1; d_call: .; v_call: TRBV6-1; clone_size: .; cdr3_nt: TGTGCCAGCTGGATAGGGGTCATCAATGAGCAGTTCTTC; cdr3_aa: CASWIGVINEQFF
j_call: TRBJ2-5; d_call: TRBD2; v_call: TRBV20-1; clone_size: .; cdr3_nt: TGCAGTGCCCACTCAGCGGGGCAAGAGACCCAGTACTTC; cdr3_aa: CSAHSAGQETQYF
j_call: TRBJ1-2; d_call: TRBD1; v_call: TRBV15; clone_size: .; cdr3_nt: TGTGCCACCAGCAGAGATCGGACAGGGGGTGCCTACACCTTC; cdr3_aa: CATSRDRTGGAYTF
j_call: TRBJ2-5; d_call: .; v_call: TRBV7-2; clone_size: few; cdr3_nt: TGTGCCAGCAGCTTAGCTCTAGAAGAGACCCAGTACTTC; cdr3_aa: CASSLALEETQYF
j_call: TRBJ2-2; d_call: TRBD1; v_call: TRBV5-1; clone_size: .; cdr3_nt: TGCGCCAGCAGCTATCAGGGGGTAGTGACCGGGGAGCTGTTTTTT; cdr3_aa: CASSYQGVVTGELFF
j_call: TRBJ1-1; d_call: .; v_call: TRBV7-8; clone_size: .; cdr3_nt: TGTGCCAGCAGCGCACCCGGGGGCATGAACACTGAAGCTTTCTTT; cdr3_aa: CASSAPGGMNTEAFF
j_call: TRBJ2-1; d_call: .; v_call: TRBV5-1; clone_size: once; cdr3_nt: TGCGCCAGCAGCTTGCGGACCTCCGCTCTCAATGAGCAGTTCTTC; cdr3_aa: CASSLRTSALNEQFF
j_call: TRBJ2-3; d_call: TRBD2; v_call: TRBV6-6; clone_size: few; cdr3_nt: TGTGCCAGCAGGGACTTAGCGGGAGGGGAACCAGATACGCAGTATTTT; cdr3_aa: CASRDLAGGEPDTQYF
j_call: TRBJ2-2; d_call: .; v_call: TRBV12-5; clone_size: few; cdr3_nt: TGTGCTAGTGGTTTGCTGCGAGGGGGTCCGAACACCGGGGAGCTGTTTTTT; cdr3_aa: CASGLLRGGPNTGELFF
j_call: TRBJ2-1; d_call: TRBD2; v_call: TRBV7-2; clone_size: .; cdr3_nt: TGTGCCAGCAGCTTTAGCGGGGGGGCCTATGAGCAGTTCTTC; cdr3_aa: CASSFSGGAYEQFF
j_call: TRBJ1-2; d_call: .; v_call: TRBV10-3; clone_size: .; cdr3_nt: TGTGCCATCAGCGCGTCCACAGGGAATGCACAGGGCTACACCTTC; cdr3_aa: CAISASTGNAQGYTF
j_call: TRBJ1-5; d_call: .; v_call: TRBV2; clone_size: .; cdr3_nt: TGTGCCAGCAGTGGGGGCAATCAGCCCCAGCATTTT; cdr3_aa: CASSGGNQPQHF
j_call: TRBJ2-1; d_call: .; v_call: TRBV5-1; clone_size: .; cdr3_nt: TGCGCCAGCAGCTTATATATCTCCTACAATGAGCAGTTCTTC; cdr3_aa: CASSLYISYNEQFF
j_call: TRBJ2-1; d_call: .; v_call: TRBV11-3; clone_size: .; cdr3_nt: TGTGCCAGCAGCTTAGCCCCCCCGGCAGACCGTTCTGAGCAGTTCTTC; cdr3_aa: CASSLAPPADRSEQFF
j_call: TRBJ2-1; d_call: TRBD2; v_call: TRBV12-3/TRBV12-4; clone_size: .; cdr3_nt: TGTGCCAGCAGTTCCTTGGGGAGCGGGGGGAGTAGTGAGCAGTTCTTC; cdr3_aa: CASSSLGSGGSSEQFF
j_call: TRBJ2-1; d_call: TRBD2; v_call: TRBV12-3/TRBV12-4; clone_size: .; cdr3_nt: TGTGCCAGCAGTCCCTTGGCGGGGGGTGAGCAGTTCTTC; cdr3_aa: CASSPLAGGEQFF
j_call: TRBJ1-5; d_call: .; v_call: TRBV4-1; clone_size: .; cdr3_nt: TGCGCCAGCAGCCCCCGTTGGGTTAGCAATCAGCCCCAGCATTTT; cdr3_aa: CASSPRWVSNQPQHF
j_call: TRBJ2-3; d_call: .; v_call: TRBV12-3/TRBV12-4; clone_size: .; cdr3_nt: TGTGCCAGCAGACGCGGACGGGGGAGCACAGATACGCAGTATTTT; cdr3_aa: CASRRGRGSTDTQYF
j_call: TRBJ2-3; d_call: TRBD2; v_call: TRBV29-1; clone_size: few; cdr3_nt: TGCAGCGTTACTAGCGTTTCTGGCACAGATACGCAGTATTTT; cdr3_aa: CSVTSVSGTDTQYF
j_call: TRBJ2-3; d_call: .; v_call: TRBV7-9; clone_size: .; cdr3_nt: TGTGCCAGCAGCTTAACCGGACCAGACACAGATACGCAGTATTTT; cdr3_aa: CASSLTGPDTDTQYF
j_call: TRBJ2-5; d_call: .; v_call: TRBV11-2; clone_size: .; cdr3_nt: TGTGCCAGCAGCATGCTTTCGCAAGAGACCCAGTACTTC; cdr3_aa: CASSMLSQETQYF
j_call: TRBJ1-2; d_call: .; v_call: TRBV10-3; clone_size: .; cdr3_nt: TGTGCCATCAGTGAGACCAGGGACTATGGCTACACCTTC; cdr3_aa: CAISETRDYGYTF
j_call: TRBJ2-5; d_call: TRBD1; v_call: TRBV7-9; clone_size: .; cdr3_nt: TGTGCCAGCAGCTCGGACAGGGTGGGGCCCGAAGAGACCCAGTACTTC; cdr3_aa: CASSSDRVGPEETQYF
j_call: TRBJ1-2; d_call: TRBD1; v_call: TRBV2; clone_size: .; cdr3_nt: TGTGCCAGCAGACTCGGACAGGGGGCTTCCTCTAACTATGGCTACACCTTC; cdr3_aa: CASRLGQGASSNYGYTF
j_call: TRBJ2-5; d_call: .; v_call: TRBV5-1; clone_size: few; cdr3_nt: TGCGCCAGCAGCGATCGGGCCGGACTCCAAGAGACCCAGTACTTC; cdr3_aa: CASSDRAGLQETQYF
j_call: TRBJ1-1; d_call: .; v_call: TRBV3-1; clone_size: .; cdr3_nt: TGTGCCAGCAGCCAAGACAGGGGAGGAGAAGCTTTCTTT; cdr3_aa: CASSQDRGGEAFF
j_call: TRBJ2-5; d_call: TRBD2; v_call: TRBV12-5; clone_size: .; cdr3_nt: TGTGCTAGTGGTTTGGTAGCGAAGAATAGCGGGAGGGAAGAGACCCAGTACTTC; cdr3_aa: CASGLVAKNSGREETQYF
j_call: TRBJ2-6; d_call: .; v_call: TRBV11-2; clone_size: .; cdr3_nt: TGTGCCAGCAGCTTACAGAGCCTAGTAAACTCTGGGGCCAACGTCCTGACTTTC; cdr3_aa: CASSLQSLVNSGANVLTF
j_call: TRBJ2-1; d_call: TRBD2; v_call: TRBV7-2; clone_size: .; cdr3_nt: TGTGCCAGCGTGTTTTCTCAGGAGTCGACTAGCGGGGGCCCCAGGTTGCAGTTCTTC; cdr3_aa: CASVFSQESTSGGPRLQFF
j_call: TRBJ2-1; d_call: .; v_call: TRBV6-1; clone_size: .; cdr3_nt: TGTGCCAGCAACTTAGCGGCCACAGCCAATGAGCAGTTCTTC; cdr3_aa: CASNLAATANEQFF
j_call: TRBJ1-5; d_call: TRBD1; v_call: TRBV20-1; clone_size: .; cdr3_nt: TGCAGTGCGGGAACAGGGGGCATTGGGAATCAGCCCCAGCATTTT; cdr3_aa: CSAGTGGIGNQPQHF
j_call: TRBJ2-7; d_call: TRBD2; v_call: TRBV15; clone_size: .; cdr3_nt: TGTGCCACCAGCTTGGGACTAGCGGGGGTCTACGAGCAGTACTTC; cdr3_aa: CATSLGLAGVYEQYF
j_call: TRBJ2-3; d_call: .; v_call: TRBV24-1; clone_size: .; cdr3_nt: TGTGCCACCAGTGATTTTACGTCCGGGGTTCTTTTTCCCACAGATACGCAGTATTTT; cdr3_aa: CATSDFTSGVLFPTDTQYF
j_call: TRBJ1-5; d_call: TRBD1; v_call: TRBV7-2; clone_size: .; cdr3_nt: TGTGCCAGCAGCTTAGTTAGGACAGGAAGCCAGCCCCAGCATTTT; cdr3_aa: CASSLVRTGSQPQHF
j_call: TRBJ1-2; d_call: TRBD1; v_call: TRBV15; clone_size: .; cdr3_nt: TGTGCCACCAGCAGAGGGACAGGGACTGCGGCCTCTTATGGCTACACCTTC; cdr3_aa: CATSRGTGTAASYGYTF
j_call: TRBJ2-5; d_call: TRBD1; v_call: TRBV6-6; clone_size: few; cdr3_nt: TGTGCCAGCAGTTCTGGACAGGGATCTCACGAGACCCAGTACTTC; cdr3_aa: CASSSGQGSHETQYF
j_call: TRBJ2-1; d_call: TRBD1; v_call: TRBV4-3; clone_size: .; cdr3_nt: TGCGCCAGCAGCCAAGAACAGGGGCCCCTTAATGAGCAGTTCTTC; cdr3_aa: CASSQEQGPLNEQFF
j_call: TRBJ2-1; d_call: TRBD1; v_call: TRBV6-5; clone_size: .; cdr3_nt: TGTGCCAGCAGTTACAAGGGACAGTTTTACAATGAGCAGTTCTTC; cdr3_aa: CASSYKGQFYNEQFF
j_call: TRBJ1-5; d_call: TRBD1; v_call: TRBV29-1; clone_size: .; cdr3_nt: TGCAGCGTTGGACAGGGGCCCCGAAGGCCCCAGCATTTT; cdr3_aa: CSVGQGPRRPQHF
j_call: TRBJ2-1; d_call: TRBD1; v_call: TRBV29-1; clone_size: .; cdr3_nt: TGCAGCGGGGGACAGGCAGAGCAGTTCTTC; cdr3_aa: CSGGQAEQFF
j_call: TRBJ1-2; d_call: .; v_call: TRBV7-2; clone_size: .; cdr3_nt: TGTGCCAGCAGCCCATCGGGGTTAAACTATGGCTACACCTTC; cdr3_aa: CASSPSGLNYGYTF
j_call: TRBJ2-3; d_call: TRBD2; v_call: TRBV18; clone_size: few; cdr3_nt: TGTGCCAGCTCACCCTCTTCGAGCGGGGCAGATACGCAGTATTTT; cdr3_aa: CASSPSSSGADTQYF
j_call: TRBJ1-2; d_call: TRBD1; v_call: TRBV5-5; clone_size: .; cdr3_nt: TGTGCCAGCAGCTTGGCCGGGACAGGGGAGTTTTACTATGGCTACACCTTC; cdr3_aa: CASSLAGTGEFYYGYTF
j_call: TRBJ2-7; d_call: .; v_call: TRBV5-1; clone_size: .; cdr3_nt: TGCGCCAGCAGCCCCTCGGGACTCCAAGGCGAGCAGTACTTC; cdr3_aa: CASSPSGLQGEQYF